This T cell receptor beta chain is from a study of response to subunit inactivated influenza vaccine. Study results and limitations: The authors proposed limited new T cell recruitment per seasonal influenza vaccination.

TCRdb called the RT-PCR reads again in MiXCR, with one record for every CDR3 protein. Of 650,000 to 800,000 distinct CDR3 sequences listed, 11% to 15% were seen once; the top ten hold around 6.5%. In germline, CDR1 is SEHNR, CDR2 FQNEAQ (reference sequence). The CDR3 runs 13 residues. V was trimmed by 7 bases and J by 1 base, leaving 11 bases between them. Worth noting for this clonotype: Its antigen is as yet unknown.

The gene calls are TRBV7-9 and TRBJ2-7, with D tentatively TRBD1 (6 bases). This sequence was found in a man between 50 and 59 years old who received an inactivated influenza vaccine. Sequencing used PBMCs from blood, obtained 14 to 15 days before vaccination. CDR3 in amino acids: CASIGQTSYEQYF. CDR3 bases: TGTGCCAGCATCGGACAGACTTCCTACGAGCAGTACTTC.